These 21 T cell receptor beta chains originate from one sample sequenced in a study of blood T cells in healthy people across ages. Then a second PCR, running about 6 to 12 cycles, was carried out with a sample-barcoded 5' primer and a J-beta primer mix. TCRdb re-called the 5' RACE reads with MiXCR, one entry per CDR3 protein. The data hold 650,000 to 800,000 distinct CDR3 sequences, with 40% to 50% observed a single time. The sequencing input was blood. The receptors come from a man in his 60s in good health.

The V and J genes are TRBV30 and TRBJ2-2, with TRBD2 as a possible D gene (5 bases). With 0 bases removed from V and 0 bases from J, the gap between germline ends came to 11 bases. Germline V gene sequence: CDR1 GTSNPN, CDR2 SVGIG (reference sequence). The CDR3 length is 16 residues. In DNA, the CDR3 is TGTGCCTGGAGTGTACGACTACACGCGAACACCGGGGAGCTGTTTTTT. Encoded protein: CAWSVRLHANTGELFF.

The V call is TRBV14, the J call TRBJ2-2; a possible D gene is TRBD2 (5 bases). The CDR3 totals 13 residues. In germline, CDR1 is SGHDN, CDR2 FVKESK. V was cut by 6 bases and J by 5 bases, with 10 bases left in between. The chain's CDR3 is CASRPGGTGELFF. The DNA for the CDR3 is TGTGCCAGCAGACCCGGCGGGACCGGGGAGCTGTTTTTT.

V usage is TRBV12-3 or TRBV12-4 and J usage is TRBJ1-5; unclear D gene. Deletions cut 7 bases from V and 0 bases from J, with 10 bases between. CDR3 length equals 14 residues. For the CDR3, the DNA is TGTGCCAGCACCCAGTCCCATAGCAATCAGCCCCAGCATTTT. Residues: CASTQSHSNQPQHF.

The V and J genes are TRBV28 and TRBJ2-1; D remains unclear. The germline V gene has CDR1 MDHEN and CDR2 SYDVKM. Trimming stripped 1 base from V and 7 bases from J, with 14 bases between. The CDR3 sequence is 15 residues long. The CDR3 nucleotides read TGTGCCAGCAGTTTATTCCTGTGGGATAGAAATGAGCAGTTCTTC. Amino acids: CASSLFLWDRNEQFF. Complete variable domain (other parts from reference TRBV28 and TRBJ2-1): DVKVTQSSRYLVKRTGEKVFLECVQDMDHENMFWYRQDPGLGLRLIYFSYDVKMKEKGDIPEGYSVSREKKERFSLILESASTNQTSMYLCASSLFLWDRNEQFFGPGTRLTVL.

This clonotype has only a few counts. The CDR3 nucleotides are TGCGCCAGCAGCTTGACCGAGGGTCGTTGGGAGACCCAGTACTTC. Translating gives CASSLTEGRWETQYF. The V gene is TRBV5-1, the J gene TRBJ2-5; D possibly corresponds to TRBD2 (5 bases). V shed 1 base and J shed 5 bases, with 15 bases lying between them. CDR1 and CDR2 from the germline V gene are SGHRS and YFSETQ. The CDR3 covers 15 residues.

The chain uses TRBV20-1 and TRBJ1-6, with D possibly matching TRBD1 (5 bases). Per germline, CDR1 DFQATT and CDR2 SNEGSKA (reference sequence). The CDR3 is 19 residues long. V lost 6 bases, J lost 5 bases, and 29 bases lay in between. The CDR3 nucleotides are TGCAGTGCCCACCGCCTCCAACGGCAGGGAACCTCAAATAATTCACCCCTCCACTTT. Its translation is CSAHRLQRQGTSNNSPLHF.

The V and J genes are TRBV5-1 and TRBJ2-1; 11 bases fit TRBD2. The V segment lost 5 bases and the J segment 7 bases; nucleotides outside the gene matches: 5. There are 14 residues in the CDR3. Germline V gene data show CDR1 as SGHRS and CDR2 as YFSETQ. CDR3: CASSTSGGLNEQFF. CDR3 coding DNA: TGCGCCAGCAGTACTAGCGGGGGCCTGAATGAGCAGTTCTTC. Full variable domain (rest looked up from reference TRBV5-1 and TRBJ2-1): KAGVTQTPRYLIKTRGQQVTLSCSPISGHRSVSWYQQTPGQGLQFLFEYFSETQRNKGNFPGRFSGRQFSNSRSEMNVSTLELGDSALYLCASSTSGGLNEQFFGPGTRLTVL.

V usage is TRBV12-3 or TRBV12-4 and J usage is TRBJ2-7; 9 bases are shared with TRBD1. V was clipped by 3 bases and J by 6 bases; unmatched bases: 9. This CDR3 region has 15 residues. This CDR3 is CASSFPGTGMGEQYF. The CDR3 DNA reads TGTGCCAGCAGTTTCCCCGGGACAGGGATGGGCGAGCAGTACTTC.

V and J are TRBV2 and TRBJ2-7; 9 bases are a match to TRBD1. The CDR3 length is 14 residues. With 6 bases clipped from V and 2 bases from J, the junction kept 5 bases outside the gene matches. Germline-derived CDR1 and CDR2 are SNHLY and FYNNEI. DNA of the CDR3: TGTGCCAGCAGGGTACAGGGGGCAGCCTACGAGCAGTACTTC. Residues: CASRVQGAAYEQYF. Using reference TRBV2 and TRBJ2-7 for the parts outside the CDR3, the full variable domain is EPEVTQTPSHQVTQMGQEVILRCVPISNHLYFYWYRQILGQKVEFLVSFYNNEISEKSEIFDDQFSVERPDGSNFTLKIRSTKLEDSAMYFCASRVQGAAYEQYFGPGTRLTVT.

The sample holds a few counts of this clonotype. The rearrangement joins TRBV27 to TRBJ2-7; TRBD1 is a possible D gene (6 bases). The V end was cut by 5 bases, the J end by 5 bases, with 16 bases between. The germline V gene has CDR1 MNHEY and CDR2 SMNVEV (reference sequence). This CDR3 is built from 14 residues. CDR3 DNA: TGTGCCAGCAGTCCTCGGGACACCTCGGACGAGCAGTACTTC. It encodes CASSPRDTSDEQYF.

This clonotype was recorded a few times. This chain connects TRBV2 to TRBJ2-1; D is perhaps TRBD1 (6 bases). Trimming shortened V by 4 bases and J by 10 bases, and 11 bases separated the two germline ends. The germline CDR1 and CDR2 sequences are SNHLY and FYNNEI. The CDR3 spans 12 residues. The CDR3 DNA reads as TGTGCCAGCAGTGTCACAGGGACCGAGCAGTTCTTC. This codes for CASSVTGTEQFF.

The gene calls are TRBV2 and TRBJ2-7; D gene ambiguous. Trimming shortened V by 4 bases and J by 2 bases, and 6 bases separated the two germline ends. This CDR3 spans 12 amino acids. Germline lookup yields CDR1 SNHLY and CDR2 FYNNEI. As DNA, the CDR3 is TGTGCCAGCAGTGTTTCAACCTACGAGCAGTACTTC. It encodes CASSVSTYEQYF.

This clonotype has more than one count but fewer than ten. This chain connects TRBV2 to TRBJ2-7; D may correspond to TRBD1 or TRBD2 (5 bases each). The CDR3 is made up of 16 amino acids. Between the trimmed V and J ends, which lost 3 bases and 0 bases, there was a span of 15 bases. Germline V gene data show CDR1 as SNHLY and CDR2 as FYNNEI. CDR3 bases: TGTGCCAGCAGTGAGGACCCCGGGACGGCCTCCTACGAGCAGTACTTC. Translation: CASSEDPGTASYEQYF.

The V gene is TRBV20-1, the J gene TRBJ2-1; D uncertain. The germline V gene has CDR1 DFQATT and CDR2 SNEGSKA (reference sequence). The CDR3 loop spans 12 amino acids. With 0 bases removed from V and 5 bases from J, the gap between germline ends came to 5 bases. CDR3 amino acids: CSARDGHNEQFF. CDR3 DNA: TGCAGTGCTAGAGATGGACACAATGAGCAGTTCTTC.

This clonotype was seen more than once but under ten times. The chain uses TRBV29-1 and TRBJ2-3; D remains ambiguous. The CDR3 totals 12 residues. Trimming removed 3 bases from V and 2 bases from J, with 6 bases in between. The germline V gene has CDR1 SQVTM and CDR2 ANQGSEA. The CDR3 loop is CSVEADTDTQYF. The CDR3 nucleotides read TGCAGCGTTGAGGCAGACACAGATACGCAGTATTTT.

This clonotype was observed a handful of times. The J gene is TRBJ1-4, the V gene TRBV4-1; D gene ambiguous. Trimming left V 4 bases short and J 8 bases short, with 11 bases between. In germline, CDR1 is MGHRA, CDR2 YSYEKL. This CDR3 contains 13 residues. The DNA of the CDR3 is TGCGCCAGCAGCCCAGACGGGGTAGAAAAACTGTTTTTT. It translates to CASSPDGVEKLFF.

The genes are TRBV4-1 and TRBJ2-1, with a weak D call TRBD1 (5 bases). V was shortened by 0 bases and J by 5 bases, with 26 bases between the two germline ends. The CDR3 is 20 residues long. Looked up from germline, CDR1 is MGHRA and CDR2 is YSYEKL. The CDR3 region has the DNA TGCGCCAGCAGCCAAGACACTACTATTCCACAGGTTCTAACCAACAATGAGCAGTTCTTC. Its protein product is CASSQDTTIPQVLTNNEQFF.

This clonotype was observed a handful of times. The chain carries TRBV6-5 and TRBJ2-1; 8 bases align to TRBD1. Looked up from germline, CDR1 is MNHEY and CDR2 is SVGAGI. Trimming took 6 bases from V and 6 from J; bases not matched to a gene: 7. The CDR3 loop spans 14 amino acids. The CDR3 is CASSGQGGFNEQFF. The DNA of the CDR3 is TGTGCCAGCAGCGGACAGGGTGGGTTCAATGAGCAGTTCTTC.

The J gene is TRBJ2-5, the V gene TRBV12-3 or TRBV12-4, with 8 bases aligning to TRBD1. There are 12 residues in the CDR3. J gave up 5 bases and V 7 bases, and 3 bases lay outside the gene matches. CDR3 nucleotides: TGTGCCAGCACCCGACAGGGGGAGACCCAGTACTTC. Translating gives CASTRQGETQYF.

The V gene is TRBV30, the J gene TRBJ2-3; D unresolved. V lost 7 bases and J lost 3, with 8 bases in between. This CDR3 has 11 residues. CDR1 is GTSNPN and CDR2 is SVGIG in the germline V gene (reference sequence). For the CDR3, the DNA is TGTGCCTCTAAATATACAGATACGCAGTATTTT. Amino acid sequence: CASKYTDTQYF.

The chain has TRBV6-2 or TRBV6-3 and TRBJ1-2; maybe TRBD1 (6 bases). The germline gives CDR1 MNHEY, CDR2 SVGEGT. V gave up 5 bases and J gave up 4 bases, with 14 bases separating them. The CDR3 runs to 14 residues. CDR3 in DNA: TGTGCCAGCAGTCCACCGGGACACCGCTATGGCTACACCTTC. Its translation: CASSPPGHRYGYTF.